A selection of T cell receptor beta chains follows, all from one sample in a study of siplizumab effects on memory and regulatory T cells. Clones were read by immunoSEQ multiplex PCR, and TCRdb kept only the in-frame ones, dropping some. The sample lists 90,000 to 120,000 clones, about 92% seen once, with 0.73% in the top ten. The sequenced sample consisted of Tregs sorted from blood. Receptors originate from a human donor in good health. Each CDR3 is given with its conserved first and last residue. A D gene is named only where the DNA matches it firmly. Size is stated for part of the rows, as once, few or many counts, or as a class when the clone is expanded.

clone_size,d_call,v_call,j_call,cdr3_nt,cdr3_aa
NA,NA,TRBV9,TRBJ1-4,TGTGCCAGCAGCGTCCATGGGGCGACGGTGCCTGAAAAACTGTTTTTT,CASSVHGATVPEKLFF
NA,NA,TRBV18,TRBJ2-7,TGTGCCAGCTCAGCAGGGGGGGTCTCCTACGAGCAGTACTTC,CASSAGGVSYEQYF
NA,NA,TRBV2,TRBJ2-5,TGTGCCAGCAGTGAAAGGGAGACCCAGTACTTC,CASSERETQYF
NA,NA,TRBV6-5,TRBJ1-2,TGTGCCGCCCTGGATGGCTACACCTTC,CAALDGYTF
NA,NA,TRBV28,TRBJ2-3,TGTGCCGCTTCCGGTTATACAGATACGCAGTATTTT,CAASGYTDTQYF
NA,NA,TRBV27,TRBJ2-3,TGTGCCAGCAGTTTTTTTGATACGCAGTATTTT,CASSFFDTQYF
NA,NA,TRBV30,TRBJ1-5,TGTGCCTGGGGGGGGGCAGGTAAGCAGCCCCAGCATTTT,CAWGGAGKQPQHF
NA,TRBD2,TRBV28,TRBJ2-7,TGTGCCAGCAGACCCGGCGGGAGCTCCTACGAGCAGTACTTC,CASRPGGSSYEQYF
NA,TRBD2,TRBV29-1,TRBJ2-2,TGCAGCGTTGAAGATCGAACCGGGCTAGCGGGGGCCAAGGGGGAGCTGTTTTTT,CSVEDRTGLAGAKGELFF
NA,NA,TRBV21-1,TRBJ2-1,TGTGCCAGCAGCAAAGAGGGCAGGGGGAAGGGAACCTACAATGAGCAGTTCTTC,CASSKEGRGKGTYNEQFF
once,TRBD1,TRBV2,TRBJ1-1,TGTGCCAGCAGCCCACAGGGGTTAGGGACTGAAGCTTTCTTT,CASSPQGLGTEAFF
NA,NA,TRBV28,TRBJ2-3,TGTGCCAGCAGGGGCAGGTTAGATACGCAGTATTTT,CASRGRLDTQYF
NA,NA,TRBV7-9,TRBJ1-2,TGTGCCAGCAGCCGGGGACGGTGGGATGGCTACACCTTC,CASSRGRWDGYTF
once,NA,TRBV7-2,TRBJ2-3,TGTGCCAGCAGCTTATGGCCGGGCACAGATACGCAGTATTTT,CASSLWPGTDTQYF
once,TRBD2,TRBV5-4,TRBJ2-2,TGTGCCAGCAGCCATGGACTAGCGGGCACTTTCACCGGGGAGCTGTTTTTT,CASSHGLAGTFTGELFF
NA,TRBD2,TRBV2,TRBJ2-2,TGTGCCAGCAGGGTATTACTAGCGGGAGTAGGGGAGCTGTTTTTT,CASRVLLAGVGELFF
NA,TRBD1,TRBV29-1,TRBJ2-7,TGCAGCGCCAGGACAGGGACCGAGCAGTACTTC,CSARTGTEQYF
NA,NA,TRBV28,TRBJ1-2,TGTGCCAGCAGTTTAGGGGGATATGGCTACACCTTC,CASSLGGYGYTF
NA,NA,TRBV21-1,TRBJ2-4,TGTGCCAGCAGAATGAAACAGGGTAAGAAGAAGGGGGGTGCAGCCAAAAACATTCAGTACTTC,CASRMKQGKKKGGAAKNIQYF
NA,TRBD2,TRBV5-1,TRBJ2-3,TGCGCCAGCAGCTTGTTAGCGGGAGCCAACACAGATACGCAGTATTTT,CASSLLAGANTDTQYF
once,TRBD1,TRBV30,TRBJ1-2,TGTGCCTATGAAACAGGGGGCCGGTTTGGTGGCTACACCTTC,CAYETGGRFGGYTF
once,NA,TRBV5-1,TRBJ1-3,TGCGCCAGCAGCTTGGATTCCGGGTCGTCAGGAAACACCATATATTTT,CASSLDSGSSGNTIYF
NA,NA,TRBV5-1,TRBJ1-1,TGCGCCAGCAGCTTACAGAAAAACACTGAAGCTTTCTTT,CASSLQKNTEAFF
NA,TRBD2,TRBV27,TRBJ2-5,TGTGCCAGCAAGGGGACTAGCGGTTCTCAAGAGACCCAGTACTTC,CASKGTSGSQETQYF
NA,TRBD1,TRBV30,TRBJ1-2,TGTGCCTGGAGAGCAGACAGGGACTATGGCTACACCTTC,CAWRADRDYGYTF
NA,NA,TRBV18,TRBJ2-3,TGTGCCAGCTCACAGGGTTGGGCAGATACGCAGTATTTT,CASSQGWADTQYF
NA,NA,TRBV6-5,TRBJ2-7,TGTGCCAGCAGTTTAGTCGCGGCATCCTACGAGCAGTACTTC,CASSLVAASYEQYF
NA,NA,TRBV5-1,TRBJ2-4,TGCGCCAGCAGTATAGAGGCTCCTTCGGTTATTCAGTACTTC,CASSIEAPSVIQYF
NA,TRBD1,TRBV19,TRBJ1-5,TGTGCCAGTACCGACCACCCGACAGGGGTAGGCAGCAATCAGCCCCAGCATTTT,CASTDHPTGVGSNQPQHF
NA,NA,TRBV19,TRBJ2-5,TGTGCCAGTAGTCCGGGGGTCCGCAACCAAGAGACCCAGTACTTC,CASSPGVRNQETQYF
NA,NA,TRBV4-1,TRBJ2-6,TGCGCCAGCAGCCAAGATATAGGGAAAGGGGCCAACGTCCTGACTTTC,CASSQDIGKGANVLTF
NA,TRBD1,TRBV28,TRBJ2-2,TGTGCCAGCAGTTTCGAGGGGGCGATACGTGGCACCGGGGAGCTGTTTTTT,CASSFEGAIRGTGELFF
NA,NA,TRBV7-3,TRBJ2-2,TGTGCCAGCAGCTTCGGGGGCGGGGAGCTGTTTTTT,CASSFGGGELFF
NA,NA,TRBV28,TRBJ1-4,TGTGCCAGCAGGCAGGGTGGGGAAAAACTGTTTTTT,CASRQGGEKLFF
NA,NA,TRBV9,TRBJ1-3,TGTGCCAGCAGCGTAGAGACCTTTGGAAACACCATATATTTT,CASSVETFGNTIYF
NA,NA,TRBV20-1,TRBJ2-7,TGCAGTGCTAGCCCTAACCCTTTGCAGTACTTC,CSASPNPLQYF
NA,TRBD1,TRBV15,TRBJ1-1,TGTGCCACCAGCAGGAGGACAGGGCGAAACACTGAAGCTTTCTTT,CATSRRTGRNTEAFF
NA,NA,TRBV2,TRBJ1-2,TGTGCCATCTTTGGGGGACCCCTTTCAGCTAACTATGGCTACACCTTC,CAIFGGPLSANYGYTF
NA,TRBD1,TRBV30,TRBJ2-2,TGTGCCTGGAGTGTAGCCGGGACAGCGAACACCGGGGAGCTGTTTTTT,CAWSVAGTANTGELFF
NA,NA,TRBV19,TRBJ1-4,TGTGCCAGTAGTACACCCCTTCGAGACGCAACTAATGAAAAACTGTTTTTT,CASSTPLRDATNEKLFF
NA,NA,TRBV7-9,TRBJ2-1,TGTGCCAGCAGCTTAATGGGTAGTGACTTGCAGTTCTTC,CASSLMGSDLQFF
NA,TRBD2,TRBV19,TRBJ2-1,TGTGCCAGTAGTATAGGGGGGACTAGCGGGAGATACAATGAGCAGTTCTTC,CASSIGGTSGRYNEQFF
NA,TRBD1,TRBV2,TRBJ2-2,TGTGCCAGCAGTATAGACAGGGTTTTGAGCACCGGGGAGCTGTTTTTT,CASSIDRVLSTGELFF
NA,TRBD1,TRBV27,TRBJ2-7,TGTGCCAGCAGGATACAGGGGAAGAACGAGCAGTACTTC,CASRIQGKNEQYF
NA,TRBD2,TRBV2,TRBJ2-3,TGTGCCAGCACAAGCGGGGGGACTAGGTTGGCAACAAGTGCAGATACGCAGTATTTT,CASTSGGTRLATSADTQYF
NA,NA,TRBV7-7,TRBJ2-3,TGTGCTAGCAGCCGTAGCCCCTACACAGATACGCAGTATTTT,CASSRSPYTDTQYF
NA,TRBD2,TRBV6-1,TRBJ2-7,TGTGCCAGCAGTGCCTTAGCTATAGGGACTAGCGGCTACGAGCAGTACTTC,CASSALAIGTSGYEQYF
NA,NA,TRBV14,TRBJ2-3,TGTGCCAGCAGCCAATACATATCCACAGATACGCAGTATTTT,CASSQYISTDTQYF
NA,NA,TRBV11-2,TRBJ1-1,TGTGCCAGCAGCCCGTCGACGGAAGAAGCTTTCTTT,CASSPSTEEAFF
NA,NA,TRBV7-9,TRBJ2-1,TGTGCCAGCAGCGCGCTAAGGGCTAGCGCTAGGGGCTCCTACAATGAGCAGTTCTTC,CASSALRASARGSYNEQFF
NA,NA,TRBV28,TRBJ2-2,TGTGCCAGCAGTTCGGAATGGGATACCGGGGAGCTGTTTTTT,CASSSEWDTGELFF
NA,NA,TRBV7-9,TRBJ2-7,TGTGCCAGCAGCTTCGACAGTTACGAGCAGTACTTC,CASSFDSYEQYF
NA,NA,TRBV18,TRBJ2-7,TGTGCCAGTGGGCAGGCCTCCTACGAGCAGTACTTC,CASGQASYEQYF
NA,TRBD2,TRBV2,TRBJ2-5,TGTGCCAGCAGCCAACGCGGGAGCAAGGAGACCCAGTACTTC,CASSQRGSKETQYF